A selection of T cell receptor beta chains follows, all from one sample in a study of identical twins' blood T cells. TCRdb fed the 5' RACE reads into MiXCR, producing one record per CDR3 protein. The data show fewer than 450,000 distinct CDR3 sequences, with roughly 27% seen just once and about 6% held by the top ten. The sequencing input was PBMCs. Receptors were obtained from a woman between 18 and 55 years old in good health. The conserved cysteine and the conserved F or W are not part of the CDR3 here.

cdr3_aa v_call cdr3_length j_call
SVEGATNYGYT TRBV29-1 11 TRBJ1-2
ASSPRAGDYEKLF TRBV11-2 13 TRBJ1-4
ASGGQDYNEQF TRBV5-6 11 TRBJ2-1
ASGLESSGSGTGELF TRBV5-1 15 TRBJ2-2
ASSPKTTGGYQPQH TRBV12-3/TRBV12-4 14 TRBJ1-5
ASSIAPDRAGNTIY TRBV9 14 TRBJ1-3
ASSLGSFEAF TRBV7-9 10 TRBJ1-1
AIRAGTSSGNTIY TRBV10-3 13 TRBJ1-3
AISTGQGGLSYGYT TRBV10-3 14 TRBJ1-2
ASSIRDKQY TRBV19 9 TRBJ2-7
SAQRTSEGGYNEQF TRBV20-1 14 TRBJ2-1
ASSTGTGAKLYEQY TRBV5-6 14 TRBJ2-7
ASSDFDSTYGYT TRBV2 12 TRBJ1-2
ASSYGLELF TRBV7-9 9 TRBJ1-4
ASGLTARGELF TRBV12-5 11 TRBJ2-2
SGFIAGGVDEQF TRBV29-1 12 TRBJ2-1
ASSPRRAGGTDTQY TRBV7-9 14 TRBJ2-3
ASSYWVDTEAF TRBV6-5 11 TRBJ1-1
SARDPGDNEQF TRBV20-1 11 TRBJ2-1
ASSAATGIYAEAF TRBV9 13 TRBJ1-1
ASSFGDYSYNEQF TRBV11-3 13 TRBJ2-1
ASSLGGSELF TRBV5-6 10 TRBJ2-2
ATSDSTTGTSGYNEQF TRBV24-1 16 TRBJ2-1
ASSSGGLGRYEQY TRBV5-1 13 TRBJ2-7
ASSHSGLAGALY TRBV12-3/TRBV12-4 12 TRBJ2-7
SARDKATSLYEQY TRBV20-1 13 TRBJ2-7
ASSVLLAGVYNEQF TRBV6-1 14 TRBJ2-1
ASSLLAGDETQY TRBV27 12 TRBJ2-5
SVESGSAGYT TRBV29-1 10 TRBJ1-2